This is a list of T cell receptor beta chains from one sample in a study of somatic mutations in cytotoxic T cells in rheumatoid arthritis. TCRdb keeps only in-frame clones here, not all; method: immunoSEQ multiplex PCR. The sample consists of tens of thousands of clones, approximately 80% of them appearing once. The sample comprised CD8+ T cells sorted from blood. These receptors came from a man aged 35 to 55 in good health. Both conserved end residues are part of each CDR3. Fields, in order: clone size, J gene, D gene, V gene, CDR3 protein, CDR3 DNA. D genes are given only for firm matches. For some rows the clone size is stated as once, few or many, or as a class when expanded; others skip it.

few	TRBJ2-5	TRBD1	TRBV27	CASSGPGGQETQYF	TGTGCCAGCAGTGGTCCAGGGGGCCAAGAGACCCAGTACTTC
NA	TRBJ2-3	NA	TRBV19	CASSISGLGADTQYF	TGTGCCAGTAGTATATCCGGGCTAGGAGCAGATACGCAGTATTTT
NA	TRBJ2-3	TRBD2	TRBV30	CAWSLGGLAGPKVTDTQYF	TGTGCCTGGAGCCTGGGGGGACTAGCGGGGCCAAAGGTCACAGATACGCAGTATTTT
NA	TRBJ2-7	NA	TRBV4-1	CASSQGAGYEQYF	TGCGCCAGCAGCCAAGGGGCTGGCTACGAGCAGTACTTC
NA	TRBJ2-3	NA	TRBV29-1	CSVEVEGQPFATQYF	TGCAGCGTTGAAGTGGAGGGGCAGCCTTTTGCTACGCAGTATTTT
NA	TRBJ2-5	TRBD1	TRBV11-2	CASSLVPQGYQETQYF	TGTGCCAGCAGCTTAGTTCCACAGGGGTACCAAGAGACCCAGTACTTC
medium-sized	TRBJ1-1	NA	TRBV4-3	CASSPALDQLLTEAFF	TGCGCCAGCAGCCCGGCGTTGGATCAGTTGCTCACTGAAGCTTTCTTT
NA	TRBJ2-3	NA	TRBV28	CASSFTGGSTDTQYF	TGTGCCAGCAGTTTTACCGGGGGTAGCACAGATACGCAGTATTTT
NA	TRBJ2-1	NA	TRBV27	CASSLSPSSYNEQFF	TGTGCCAGCAGTTTATCCCCGAGCTCCTACAATGAGCAGTTCTTC
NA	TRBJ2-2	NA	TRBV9	CASSVRDTGELFF	TGTGCCAGCAGCGTAAGGGACACCGGGGAGCTGTTTTTT
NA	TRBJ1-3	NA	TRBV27	CASSPGYGNTIYF	TGTGCCAGCAGCCCAGGGTACGGAAACACCATATATTTT
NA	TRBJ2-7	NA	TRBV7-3	CASSQGPPPAYEQYF	TGTGCCAGCAGCCAAGGGCCTCCACCAGCCTACGAGCAGTACTTC
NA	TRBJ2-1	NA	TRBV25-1	CATRANEQFF	TGTGCCACGAGGGCTAATGAGCAGTTCTTC
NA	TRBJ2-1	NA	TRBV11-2	CASSLNLGSLTYNEQFF	TGTGCCAGCAGCTTGAATCTAGGCAGCCTTACTTACAATGAGCAGTTCTTC
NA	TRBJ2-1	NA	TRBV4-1	CASSPGNLGGEQFF	TGCGCCAGCAGCCCAGGGAACCTCGGGGGTGAGCAGTTCTTC
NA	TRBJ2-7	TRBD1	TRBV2	CASSALTGNEQYF	TGTGCCAGCAGTGCCCTGACAGGGAACGAGCAGTACTTC
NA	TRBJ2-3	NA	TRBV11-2	CASSFLWEGTDTQYF	NA
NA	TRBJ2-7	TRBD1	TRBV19	CASSIGQGSYEQYF	TGTGCCAGTAGTATCGGACAGGGGAGCTACGAGCAGTACTTC
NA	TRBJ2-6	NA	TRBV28	CASSYSELPKANVLTF	TGTGCCAGCAGTTACTCGGAGCTTCCTAAGGCCAACGTCCTGACTTTC
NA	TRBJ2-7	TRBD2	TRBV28	CASRPSGRAYEQYF	TGTGCCAGCAGACCAAGCGGGAGGGCCTACGAGCAGTACTTC
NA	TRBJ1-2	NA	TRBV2	CASSRGDYGYTF	TGTGCCAGCAGTAGGGGGGACTATGGCTACACCTTC
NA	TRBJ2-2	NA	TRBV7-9	CAPVGFTGELFF	TGTGCTCCCGTCGGGTTCACCGGGGAGCTGTTTTTT
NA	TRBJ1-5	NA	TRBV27	CASSDGGLDQPQHF	TGTGCCAGCAGTGACGGAGGTCTGGATCAGCCCCAGCATTTT
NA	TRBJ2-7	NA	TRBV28	CASSDAGITYEQYF	TGTGCCAGCAGTGATGCGGGGATCACCTACGAGCAGTACTTC
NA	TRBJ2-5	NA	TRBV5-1	CASSLNGGLGETQYF	TGCGCCAGCAGCTTGAACGGGGGTTTGGGAGAGACCCAGTACTTC
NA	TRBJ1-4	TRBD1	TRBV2	CASSGTGATNEKLFF	TGTGCCAGCAGCGGGACAGGGGCCACTAATGAAAAACTGTTTTTT
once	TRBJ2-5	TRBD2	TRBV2	CASSDLTSGRAGDWGTQYF	TGTGCCAGCAGTGACCTGACTAGCGGGAGGGCCGGGGATTGGGGGACCCAGTACTTC
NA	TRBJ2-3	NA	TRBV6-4	CASSALSTDTQYF	TGTGCCAGCAGTGCTTTGTCGACAGATACGCAGTATTTT
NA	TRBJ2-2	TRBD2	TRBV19	CASSTRTRDTGELFF	TGTGCCAGTAGTACCCGGACTAGGGACACCGGGGAGCTGTTTTTT
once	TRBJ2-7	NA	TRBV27	CASSLQGGSYEQYF	TGTGCCAGCAGTTTGCAGGGGGGCTCCTACGAGCAGTACTTC
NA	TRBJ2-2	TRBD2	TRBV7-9	CASSSGLAGGQNTGELFF	TGTGCCAGCAGCTCCGGACTAGCGGGAGGGCAGAACACCGGGGAGCTGTTTTTT
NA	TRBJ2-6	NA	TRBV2	CARENPDRTSGANVLTF	TGTGCCAGGGAGAACCCCGACAGGACCTCTGGGGCCAACGTCCTGACTTTC
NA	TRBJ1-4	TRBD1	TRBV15	CATSRVRSGGEKLFF	TGTGCCACCAGCAGAGTAAGGTCAGGGGGAGAAAAACTGTTTTTT